The 7 T cell receptor beta chains reported below all come from one sample, sequenced in a study of cytomegalovirus exposure and HLA in healthy donors (dated by TCRdb to about 2017). Library prep was done by the immunoSEQ multiplex PCR assay. Drawn from immuneACCESS, this table holds only the in-frame rearrangements with V and J called that TCRdb kept. Clones are partly lost; checked studies trace under half to an unresolved V gene and leave the rest unexplained. For this sample there are 110,000 to 150,000 clones; around 88% appear just once. The top ten hold almost 8% of the sample. Material: PBMCs. Source of these receptors: a woman aged 18-29 years in good health and CMV-seropositive.

The chain joins TRBV27 to TRBJ2-5, with a tentative D call TRBD2 (5 bases). This CDR3 has 12 amino acids. V was trimmed by 9 bases and J by 2 bases, leaving 10 bases between them. From germline, CDR1 is MNHEY and CDR2 SMNVEV (reference sequence). DNA for the CDR3: TGTGCCAGTGGGAGACTGCAAGAGACCCAGTACTTC. Protein product: CASGRLQETQYF.

J is TRBJ2-7 and V is TRBV14; 8 bases fit TRBD1. The CDR3 has 14 residues. From germline, CDR1 is SGHDN and CDR2 FVKESK. J lost 0 bases, V lost 5 bases, and 3 bases had no gene match. The CDR3 coding sequence is TGTGCCAGCAGCTCCGGGACAGGCTCCTACGAGCAGTACTTC. Its protein is CASSSGTGSYEQYF.

This clone occurred once. The chain recombines TRBV7-2 with TRBJ2-7, with 7 bases fitting TRBD1. V trimming: 6 bases; J trimming: 1 base; junction bases outside the gene matches: 9. The CDR3 covers 15 residues. In germline, CDR1 is SGHTA, CDR2 FQGNSA. CDR3 residues: CASRFRTGESYEQYF. The CDR3, as DNA: TGTGCCAGCAGGTTCCGGACAGGTGAATCCTACGAGCAGTACTTC. Supplemented by reference TRBV7-2 and TRBJ2-7, the full variable domain reads GAGVSQSPSNKVTEKGKDVELRCDPISGHTALYWYRQSLGQGLEFLIYFQGNSAPDKSGLPSDRFSAERTGGSVSTLTIQRTQQEDSAVYLCASRFRTGESYEQYFGPGTRLTVT.

This clone was seen only once. For the CDR3, the DNA is TGCAGCGTTGTCCATAGCGGACGGCATGGGGCCAACGTCCTGACTTTC. It translates to CSVVHSGRHGANVLTF. This chain joins TRBV29-1 and TRBJ2-6; tentative D call: TRBD2 (6 bases). The ends were cut back, 4 bases at V and 3 bases at J, with 16 bases in the middle. In germline, CDR1 is SQVTM, CDR2 ANQGSEA. This CDR3 has 16 residues.

The chain recombines TRBV6-1 with TRBJ1-6; D remains unclear. The CDR3 runs 15 residues. Looked up from germline, CDR1 is MNHNS and CDR2 is SASEGT. V gave up 0 bases and J gave up 8 bases, with 11 bases separating them. Written as DNA, the CDR3 is TGTGCCAGCAGTGAAGCTGAGACAAGCCATTCACCCCTCCACTTT. This gives the protein CASSEAETSHSPLHF.

This sequence joins TRBV5-5 and TRBJ1-2, with D unclear. Trimming cost V 2 bases and J 8 bases, with 10 bases left between them. The germline V gene has CDR1 SGHKS and CDR2 YYEKEE (reference sequence). The CDR3 runs 12 residues. The CDR3 is CASSFEARGYTF. The DNA for the CDR3 is TGTGCCAGCAGCTTTGAGGCTCGAGGCTACACCTTC.

The count of this clone is one. The chain couples TRBV18 to TRBJ2-7; D unclear. Per the germline V gene, CDR1 is KGHSH and CDR2 is LQKENI. V lost 4 bases to trimming and J lost 2 bases, with 6 bases between them. The CDR3 spans 12 residues. In DNA form, the CDR3 reads TGTGCCAGCTCACTCCAGGCCTACGAGCAGTACTTC. It yields the protein CASSLQAYEQYF.